These 14 T cell receptor beta chains originate from one sample sequenced in a study of cytomegalovirus exposure and HLA in healthy donors. A multiplex PCR was run with 60 Vbeta primers and 13 Jbeta primers. Assay: immunoSEQ multiplex PCR; the TCRdb copy retains only in-frame clones and omits some. The table has roughly 120,000 clones, over 70% seen once; the top ten hold around 1.7%. The sequencing input was PBMCs. Receptors were obtained from a woman under 30 in good health and CMV-seronegative.

For the CDR3, the DNA is TGTGCCAGCAGTTTCCGGGACAGGGGGCGAGGCTACACCTTC. Protein: CASSFRDRGRGYTF. The V gene is TRBV28, the J gene TRBJ1-2, with 12 bases lining up with TRBD1. V lost 3 bases to trimming and J lost 8 bases; unmatched junction nucleotides: 4. The length of the CDR3 is 14 residues. Germline V gives CDR1 MDHEN, CDR2 SYDVKM.

The chain has TRBV5-1 and TRBJ2-3, with D tentatively TRBD2 (6 bases). Germline CDR1 reads SGHRS; CDR2 reads YFSETQ. This CDR3 is built from 18 residues. Trimming removed 5 bases at V and 2 bases at J, with 24 bases between. The CDR3 loop is CASSRGTGAEVYTDTQYF. CDR3 DNA: TGCGCCAGCAGTCGAGGGACTGGGGCCGAAGTCTACACAGATACGCAGTATTTT.

J is TRBJ2-3 and V is TRBV29-1, with a tentative D call TRBD1 (6 bases). Germline loops: CDR1 SQVTM, CDR2 ANQGSEA. Deletions cut 3 bases from V and 0 bases from J, with 16 bases between. The CDR3 is 16 residues long. The chain's CDR3 is CSVEGHDGTSTDTQYF. The CDR3 DNA follows: TGCAGCGTTGAGGGACATGATGGTACTAGCACAGATACGCAGTATTTT.

This clone was seen a handful of times. CDR3 region: CAWSVGTVGQPQHF. DNA of the CDR3: TGTGCCTGGAGTGTAGGGACAGTTGGTCAGCCCCAGCATTTT. The chain couples TRBV30 to TRBJ1-5, with 7 bases aligning to TRBD1. The CDR3 loop spans 14 amino acids. CDR1 and CDR2 from the germline V gene are GTSNPN and SVGIG (reference sequence). Unmatched junction bases numbered 5, after V lost 0 bases and J lost 6 bases.

This clone came up a few times. The J gene is TRBJ1-1, the V gene TRBV6-5; D perhaps matches TRBD1 (6 bases). V shed 0 bases and J shed 1 base, with 9 bases lying between them. Germline CDR1 is MNHEY and CDR2 is SVGAGI. This CDR3 is built from 15 residues. The CDR3 region has the DNA TGTGCCAGCAGTTACTCGGTAGGGGGGAACACTGAAGCTTTCTTT. Its protein product is CASSYSVGGNTEAFF.

The chain joins TRBV28 to TRBJ2-2; D ambiguous. Germline V CDR1 and CDR2: MDHEN, SYDVKM. The CDR3 sequence is 14 residues long. With 7 bases removed from V and 4 bases from J, the gap between germline ends came to 13 bases. The CDR3 reads CASIEAIGTGELFF. Here the CDR3 DNA reads TGTGCCAGCATTGAGGCTATCGGCACCGGGGAGCTGTTTTTT. Complete variable domain (other parts from reference TRBV28 and TRBJ2-2): DVKVTQSSRYLVKRTGEKVFLECVQDMDHENMFWYRQDPGLGLRLIYFSYDVKMKEKGDIPEGYSVSREKKERFSLILESASTNQTSMYLCASIEAIGTGELFFGEGSRLTVL.

The chain recombines TRBV5-1 with TRBJ1-2; D might be TRBD1 (5 bases). V was trimmed by 0 bases and J by 9 bases, leaving 6 bases between them. Germline values: CDR1 SGHRS, CDR2 YFSETQ. The CDR3 contains 11 residues. This chain's CDR3 is CASSLDRSYTF. CDR3 nucleotide sequence: TGCGCCAGCAGCTTGGACAGGAGCTACACCTTC. The full variable domain, with the rest looked up from reference TRBV5-1 and TRBJ1-2, is KAGVTQTPRYLIKTRGQQVTLSCSPISGHRSVSWYQQTPGQGLQFLFEYFSETQRNKGNFPGRFSGRQFSNSRSEMNVSTLELGDSALYLCASSLDRSYTFGSGTRLTVV.

V usage is TRBV4-2 and J usage is TRBJ1-1; D possibly corresponds to TRBD1 (6 bases). V lost 4 bases, J lost 0 bases, and 12 bases lay in between. In germline, CDR1 is LGHNA, CDR2 YNFKEQ. There are 15 residues in the CDR3. CDR3 sequence reads: CASSRGTGMNTEAFF. CDR3 coding DNA: TGTGCCAGCAGCCGCGGAACAGGGATGAACACTGAAGCTTTCTTT.

The J gene is TRBJ2-1, the V gene TRBV11-1; 9 nucleotides agree with TRBD2. Germline values: CDR1 SGHAT, CDR2 FQDESV (reference sequence). V lost 5 bases, J lost 10 bases, and 9 bases stayed unmatched. This CDR3 has 14 residues. The CDR3 DNA is TGTGCCAGCAGCCAAGCGGGGGGATCGAGAGAGCAGTTCTTC. This sequence encodes CASSQAGGSREQFF.

The rearrangement joins TRBV28 to TRBJ2-5, with D tentatively TRBD1 (6 bases). Germline lookup yields CDR1 MDHEN and CDR2 SYDVKM. The CDR3 totals 13 residues. Deletions cut 1 base from V and 3 bases from J, with 6 bases between. The CDR3 spells CASSLSGEETQYF. The CDR3 DNA reads TGTGCCAGCAGTTTATCAGGGGAAGAGACCCAGTACTTC. Based on the CDR3 plus reference TRBV28 and TRBJ2-5, the full variable domain is DVKVTQSSRYLVKRTGEKVFLECVQDMDHENMFWYRQDPGLGLRLIYFSYDVKMKEKGDIPEGYSVSREKKERFSLILESASTNQTSMYLCASSLSGEETQYFGPGTRLLVL.

This chain uses TRBV10-3 with TRBJ2-1; D not certain. V dropped 6 bases and J dropped 4 bases, with 16 bases sitting between them. The CDR3 has 15 residues. The germline V gene encodes CDR1 ENHRY and CDR2 SYGVKD. CDR3 amino acids: CAIRAPQRKYNEQFF. In DNA form, the CDR3 reads TGTGCCATCAGGGCCCCCCAACGCAAGTACAATGAGCAGTTCTTC.

This chain uses TRBV29-1 with TRBJ2-2; tentative D call: TRBD1 (6 bases). The CDR3 length is 14 residues. The V end was cut by 7 bases, the J end by 0 bases, with 12 bases between. Germline V gene lookup returns CDR1 SQVTM and CDR2 ANQGSEA. CDR3 nucleotides: TGCAGCGGTCTTTCAGGGGCGAACACCGGGGAGCTGTTTTTT. Its protein is CSGLSGANTGELFF.

This chain links TRBV5-1 with TRBJ2-1, with TRBD1 matching over 12 bases. V lost 4 bases to trimming and J lost 9 bases; unmatched junction nucleotides: 5. The germline CDR1 and CDR2 sequences are SGHRS and YFSETQ. The CDR3 consists of 14 residues. In DNA form, the CDR3 reads TGCGCCAGCAGCACCGGGACAGGGGGCCTTGAGCAGTTCTTC. Encoded protein: CASSTGTGGLEQFF.

This clone is a singleton in its sample. V usage is TRBV9 and J usage is TRBJ2-7; 7 nucleotides agree with TRBD1. Trimming removed 4 bases from V and 9 bases from J; junction bases left unmatched: 13. This CDR3 is built from 14 residues. Germline V gives CDR1 SGDLS, CDR2 YYNGEE. CDR3 sequence: CASSQEGAKDRQYF. In DNA form, the CDR3 reads TGTGCCAGCAGCCAAGAGGGGGCGAAGGATAGGCAGTACTTC.